A single sample is the source of the 28 T cell receptor beta chains below, sequenced in a study of circulating and synovial CD4+ cells in juvenile arthritis. Here immunoSEQ multiplex PCR was the method, and the copy in TCRdb shows in-frame clones only, minus some. This sample has about 16,000 clones, with around nine tenths found just once. Sequenced input: CD4+ T cells from blood. These receptors were obtained from a human donor with juvenile idiopathic arthritis.

The chain couples TRBV5-1 to TRBJ1-1; 7 nucleotides match TRBD1. There are 15 residues in the CDR3. Germline CDR1 is SGHRS and CDR2 is YFSETQ. J gave up 1 base and V 2 bases, and 5 bases lay outside the gene matches. CDR3 sequence reads: CASSLLTGPNTEAFF. Here the CDR3 DNA reads TGCGCCAGCAGCTTACTGACAGGGCCGAACACTGAAGCTTTCTTT.

This chain uses TRBV7-2 with TRBJ2-7, with 10 bases lining up with TRBD2. CDR3 length: 14 amino acids. V dropped 5 bases and J dropped 4; count of bases not matched to a gene: 5. From germline, CDR1 is SGHTA and CDR2 FQGNSA. This CDR3 is CASSMTSGRYEQYF. In nucleotides, the CDR3 is TGTGCCAGCAGCATGACTAGCGGGCGGTACGAGCAGTACTTC.

This clone has just one count. V usage is TRBV30 and J usage is TRBJ1-3; D uncertain. The CDR3 sequence is 12 residues long. V was shortened by 4 bases and J by 7 bases, with 11 bases between the two germline ends. Germline lookup yields CDR1 GTSNPN and CDR2 SVGIG (reference sequence). CDR3 in amino acids: CAWIRLPNTIYF. Here the CDR3 DNA reads TGTGCCTGGATTCGACTGCCCAACACCATATATTTT.

This chain connects TRBV10-3 to TRBJ2-7; D call uncertain. V was trimmed by 2 bases and J by 5 bases, leaving 13 bases between them. In germline, CDR1 is ENHRY, CDR2 SYGVKD. The CDR3 is 14 amino acids. DNA of the CDR3: TGTGCCATCAGTGAGCATAGTACTCGGGACGAGCAGTACTTC. Residues: CAISEHSTRDEQYF.

Of note for this clone: Sequence at one end of the junction differs from germline and may be a read error. This sample includes further DNA sequences coding for the same CDR3. The chain carries TRBV5-6 and TRBJ1-6; TRBD1 matches 7 bases. The CDR3 has 14 residues. Germline V gives CDR1 SGHDT, CDR2 YYEEEE. The CDR3 region has the DNA TGTGCCAGCAGCTTGGCAGGGGGGAATTCCCCCCTCCACTTT. Its protein is CASSLAGGNSPLHF.

This chain uses TRBV7-9 with TRBJ1-3; D ambiguous. Germline-derived CDR1 and CDR2 are SEHNR and FQNEAQ (reference sequence). The CDR3 covers 16 residues. V was cut by 5 bases and J by 0 bases, with 14 bases left in between. CDR3 in DNA: TGTGCCAGCAGCCATGCGGGTTCGTACTCTGGAAACACCATATATTTT. It codes for CASSHAGSYSGNTIYF.

V is TRBV6-6 and J is TRBJ1-4; D uncertain. The CDR3 covers 14 residues. Germline CDR1 is MNHNY and CDR2 is SVGAGI (reference sequence). Trimming removed 3 bases at V and 4 bases at J, with 9 bases between. The CDR3 protein is CASSYFQDNEKLFF. Written as DNA, the CDR3 is TGTGCCAGCAGTTATTTCCAGGATAATGAAAAACTGTTTTTT.

This clone is a singleton in its sample. This chain uses TRBV6-7 with TRBJ2-5; 9 bases are a match to TRBD2. TRBV6-7 is labeled an ORF, and its function is uncertain. The CDR3 runs 17 residues. V shed 4 bases, J shed 3 bases, and the junction held 12 bases outside the gene matches. This CDR3 reads CASSSRGLAGMKETQYF. CDR3 DNA sequence: TGTGCCAGCAGTTCCCGAGGGCTAGCGGGAATGAAAGAGACCCAGTACTTC.

The chain couples TRBV7-9 to TRBJ1-1; 9 bases align to TRBD1. This CDR3 has 15 residues. CDR1 and CDR2 from the germline V gene are SEHNR and FQNEAQ (reference sequence). Trimming cost V 5 bases and J 6 bases; bases outside gene matches: 10. This chain's CDR3 is CASSLGTGSFPEAFF. The CDR3 DNA sequence: TGTGCCAGCAGCCTGGGGACAGGGTCGTTCCCTGAAGCTTTCTTT.

The genes are TRBV18 and TRBJ1-5; D perhaps matches TRBD1 (6 bases). The V gene's germline CDR1 is KGHSH and CDR2 LQKENI. CDR3 size: 13 residues. Trimming took 6 bases from V and 5 from J, leaving 11 bases between them. The CDR3 sequence: CASSTGNDQPQHF. The CDR3 DNA reads as TGTGCCAGCTCGACAGGAAATGATCAGCCCCAGCATTTT.

This clone was counted a few times. The rearrangement joins TRBV18 to TRBJ1-1; D is ambiguous. Germline-derived CDR1 and CDR2 are KGHSH and LQKENI. The CDR3 runs to 13 residues. V lost 2 bases, J lost 1 base, and 5 bases lay in between. The CDR3 coding sequence is TGTGCCAGCTCACCAGGCAGGAACACTGAAGCTTTCTTT. This gives the protein CASSPGRNTEAFF. Full variable domain (rest looked up from reference TRBV18 and TRBJ1-1): NAGVMQNPRHLVRRRGQEARLRCSPMKGHSHVYWYRQLPEEGLKFMVYLQKENIIDESGMPKERFSAEFPKEGPSILRIQQVVRGDSAAYFCASSPGRNTEAFFGQGTRLTVV.

The rearrangement joins TRBV2 to TRBJ1-6; TRBD1 matches at 8 bases. The junction had 8 bases not matched to a gene; V was cut back by 6 bases and J by 10 bases. Germline-derived CDR1 and CDR2 are SNHLY and FYNNEI. The CDR3 contains 14 residues. CDR3 DNA sequence: TGTGCCAGCAGGGGGTCAGGGGGCCAGTCACCCCTCCACTTT. Its translation: CASRGSGGQSPLHF. Based on the CDR3 plus reference TRBV2 and TRBJ1-6, the full variable domain is EPEVTQTPSHQVTQMGQEVILRCVPISNHLYFYWYRQILGQKVEFLVSFYNNEISEKSEIFDDQFSVERPDGSNFTLKIRSTKLEDSAMYFCASRGSGGQSPLHFGNGTRLTVT.

The chain uses TRBV10-3 and TRBJ2-7, with D maybe TRBD2 (7 bases). The CDR3 length is 14 residues. Deletions cut 7 bases from V and 3 bases from J, with 16 bases between. Germline V gives CDR1 ENHRY, CDR2 SYGVKD. The CDR3 DNA reads TGTGCCATCACTCCAGGGGAGGGCCTCTACGAGCAGTACTTC. This sequence encodes CAITPGEGLYEQYF.

This chain uses TRBV30 with TRBJ1-1; D is unresolved. Germline V gives CDR1 GTSNPN, CDR2 SVGIG (reference sequence). Trimming stripped 4 bases from V and 4 bases from J, with 10 bases between. The CDR3 totals 12 residues. This CDR3 reads CAWNREPTEAFF. The CDR3 nucleotides are TGTGCCTGGAACAGAGAGCCCACTGAAGCTTTCTTT. Full variable domain (missing parts from reference TRBV30 and TRBJ1-1): SQTIHQWPATLVQPVGSPLSLECTVEGTSNPNLYWYRQAAGRGLQLLFYSVGIGQISSEVPQNLSASRPQDRQFILSSKKLLLSDSGFYLCAWNREPTEAFFGQGTRLTVV.

This chain links TRBV7-9 with TRBJ1-2; D unresolved. CDR3 size: 15 residues. V was trimmed by 1 base and J by 4 bases, leaving 13 bases between them. Germline V lookup: CDR1 SEHNR, CDR2 FQNEAQ (reference sequence). This CDR3 reads CASSLGAVNAYGYTF. The CDR3 bases are TGTGCCAGCAGCTTAGGGGCAGTTAATGCCTATGGCTACACCTTC.

The chain carries TRBV18 and TRBJ1-1, with 9 bases fitting TRBD1. Germline V gene lookup returns CDR1 KGHSH and CDR2 LQKENI. Trimming at V came to 1 base and at J to 0 bases, leaving 3 bases not matched to a gene. This CDR3 region has 16 residues. The CDR3 DNA reads TGTGCCAGCTCACCACGACAGGGGGGGATGAACACTGAAGCTTTCTTT. This codes for CASSPRQGGMNTEAFF.

The chain recombines TRBV10-3 with TRBJ2-2, with D unclear. Germline CDR1 is ENHRY and CDR2 is SYGVKD. The CDR3 has 15 residues. V lost 4 bases and J lost 0, with 9 bases in between. The CDR3 loop is CAISVSRSNTGELFF. CDR3 sequence (DNA): TGTGCCATCAGTGTAAGTCGGTCGAACACCGGGGAGCTGTTTTTT.

This rearrangement joins TRBV12-5 to TRBJ1-5; 9 nucleotides line up with TRBD1. CDR3 length: 18 residues. From germline, CDR1 is LGHNT and CDR2 FRNRAP. The junction had 17 bases not matched to a gene; V was cut back by 5 bases and J by 6 bases. The CDR3 nucleotides are TGTGCTAGTGGTCTACTACCTCGTGGGACAGGGCGCAGTCAGCCCCAGCATTTT. Translation gives CASGLLPRGTGRSQPQHF.

The chain has TRBV5-1 and TRBJ2-3; a weak D match, TRBD2 (5 bases). Germline V gives CDR1 SGHRS, CDR2 YFSETQ. Trimming removed 4 bases at V and 6 bases at J, with 12 bases between. CDR3 length equals 13 residues. The CDR3 DNA reads TGCGCCAGCAGCAACATTCGAGGGGATACGCAGTATTTT. This encodes CASSNIRGDTQYF.

This chain uses TRBV19 with TRBJ2-1; 13 nucleotides line up with TRBD2. CDR3 length: 12 residues. Germline trimming cut 10 bases from V and 14 bases from J; bases unmatched to any gene: 8. Germline CDR1 reads LNHDA; CDR2 reads SQIVND (reference sequence). Here the CDR3 DNA reads TGTGCCACGGGACTAGCGGGATCTACAGAGTTCTTC. It is translated as CATGLAGSTEFF.

This clone was seen only once. The CDR3 DNA follows: TGTGCCAGCAGCTTAGGTCTAGCAGGAGACAATGAGCAGTTCTTC. This encodes CASSLGLAGDNEQFF. The chain joins TRBV11-2 to TRBJ2-1, with D perhaps TRBD2 (5 bases). The CDR3 runs 15 residues. Trimming cost V 1 base and J 5 bases, with 12 bases left between them. Germline assignment: CDR1 SGHAT and CDR2 FQNNGV.

The chain has TRBV2 and TRBJ2-5; 15 positions match TRBD2. This CDR3 contains 16 residues. Per the germline V gene, CDR1 is SNHLY and CDR2 is FYNNEI. The trim removed 7 bases at V and 5 bases at J, leaving 8 bases unmatched. The CDR3, as DNA: TGTGCCAGCATAGTCGGACTAGCGGGGGGGCGGGAGACCCAGTACTTC. It encodes CASIVGLAGGRETQYF.

This clone came up once. The chain carries TRBV6-6 and TRBJ2-5, with 11 bases matching TRBD2. The CDR3 is 15 amino acids. Trimming at V came to 8 bases and at J to 5 bases, leaving 10 bases not matched to a gene. In germline, CDR1 is MNHNY, CDR2 SVGAGI (reference sequence). CDR3 sequence reads: CASSGASGRFETQYF. The CDR3 DNA follows: TGTGCCAGCTCGGGGGCTAGCGGGAGGTTCGAGACCCAGTACTTC.

The chain couples TRBV14 to TRBJ2-3, with 10 bases matching TRBD2. The CDR3 covers 16 residues. V trimming: 3 bases; J trimming: 5 bases; junction bases outside the gene matches: 8. CDR1 is SGHDN, CDR2 FVKESK, per germline. This CDR3 is CASSQADLAGVDTQYF. CDR3 nucleotide sequence: TGTGCCAGCAGCCAGGCCGACCTAGCGGGAGTAGATACGCAGTATTTT.

This clone occurred once. The genes are TRBV11-1 and TRBJ1-6; D gene ambiguous. Germline CDR1 SGHAT, CDR2 FQDESV (reference sequence). The CDR3 extends over 15 amino acids. Trimming removed 4 bases at V and 5 bases at J, with 12 bases between. CDR3 in amino acids: CASSSATRNNSPLHF. CDR3 nucleotide sequence: TGTGCCAGCAGCTCCGCGACACGGAATAATTCACCCCTCCACTTT.

V usage is TRBV11-1 and J usage is TRBJ2-1, with 11 positions matching TRBD1. Trimming took 6 bases from V and 2 from J; bases not matched to a gene: 15. CDR3 size: 19 residues. CDR1 and CDR2 from the germline V gene are SGHAT and FQDESV (reference sequence). CDR3 amino acids: CASRSGQGAPGRAYNEQFF. The CDR3 bases are TGTGCCAGCAGATCCGGACAGGGGGCTCCCGGGAGGGCCTACAATGAGCAGTTCTTC.

The chain couples TRBV30 to TRBJ2-7; D may be TRBD2 (6 bases). The CDR3 runs 13 residues. Germline V CDR1 and CDR2: GTSNPN, SVGIG (reference sequence). V lost 5 bases and J lost 6, with 17 bases in between. CDR3 sequence: CAWAGTSWGEQYF. In nucleotides, the CDR3 is TGTGCCTGGGCGGGTACTAGCTGGGGCGAGCAGTACTTC.

V and J are TRBV18 and TRBJ2-5; 16 bases fit TRBD2. The DNA end is more similar to TRBJ2-7, so the J call may be wrong. Germline lookup yields CDR1 KGHSH and CDR2 LQKENI. The CDR3 is 17 residues long. CDR3 nucleotide sequence: TGTGCCAGCTCACGGGGACTAGCGGGAGGGCGACCCTACGAGCAGTACTTC. It is translated as CASSRGLAGGRPYEQYF.